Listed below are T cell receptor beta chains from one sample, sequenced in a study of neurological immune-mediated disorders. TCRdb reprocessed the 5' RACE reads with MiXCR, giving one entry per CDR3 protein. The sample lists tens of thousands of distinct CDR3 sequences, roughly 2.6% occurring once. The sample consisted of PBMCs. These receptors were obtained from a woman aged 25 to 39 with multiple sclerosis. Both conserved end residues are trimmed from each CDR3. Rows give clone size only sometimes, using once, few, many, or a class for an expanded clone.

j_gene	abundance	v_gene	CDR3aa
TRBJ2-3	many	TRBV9	ASSVEGGPDTQY
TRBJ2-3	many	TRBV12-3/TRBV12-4	ASSSPFGPSPTDTQY
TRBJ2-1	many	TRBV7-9	ASSPGLYNEQS
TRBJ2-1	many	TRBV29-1	SASGGEF
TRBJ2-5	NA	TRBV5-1	ASSFTSGEETQY
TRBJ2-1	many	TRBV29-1	SVAIYNEQF
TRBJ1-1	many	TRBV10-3	AISEGISATEAF
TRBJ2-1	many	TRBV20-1	SAKLSGQMNYNEQF
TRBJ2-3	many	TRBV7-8	ASSLVQGNIFGTDTQY
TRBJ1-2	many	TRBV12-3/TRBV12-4	ASTIRRTRRDGYT
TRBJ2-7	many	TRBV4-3	ASSQDIGLAGELYEQY
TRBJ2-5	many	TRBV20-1	SARSQGRQETQY
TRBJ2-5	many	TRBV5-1	ASSWTGQGTQETQY
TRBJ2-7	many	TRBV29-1	SVAYSGRLTYEQY
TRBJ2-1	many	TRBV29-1	SVRLAGGWAYNEQF
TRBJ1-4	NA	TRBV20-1	SALAATNEKLF
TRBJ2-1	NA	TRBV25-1	ASSDNLAVSYNEQF
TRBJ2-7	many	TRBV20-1	SAARDRGYEQY
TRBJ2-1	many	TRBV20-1	SARDPPRALNEQF
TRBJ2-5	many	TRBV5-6	ASSRQGQQETQY
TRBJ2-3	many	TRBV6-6	ASSYEGPDTQY
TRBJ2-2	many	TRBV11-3	ASSARQGAGTGELF
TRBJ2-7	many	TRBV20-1	SVEGPAYEQY
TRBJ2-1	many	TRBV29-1	SVPGIWGVYNEQF
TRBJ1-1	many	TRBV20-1	SARARGVLNTEAF
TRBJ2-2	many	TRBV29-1	SVATPNTGELF
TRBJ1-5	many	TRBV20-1	SAAPPASYSNQPQH
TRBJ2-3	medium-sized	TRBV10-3	AISEEGDSGTDTQY
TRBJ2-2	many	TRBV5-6	ASSLEGPNTGELF
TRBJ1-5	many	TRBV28	ATRPRVQPQH
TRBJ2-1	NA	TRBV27	ASSRGRYNEQF
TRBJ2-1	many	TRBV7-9	ASSLGTGTGEQF
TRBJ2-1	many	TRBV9	ASSPWGDGLNEQF
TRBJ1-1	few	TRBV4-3	ASSHGDGRGTEAF
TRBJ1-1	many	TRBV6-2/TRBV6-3	ASTKNLADTEAF
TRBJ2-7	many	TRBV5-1	ASSLEGTGGIRDEQY
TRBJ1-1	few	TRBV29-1	SVPGRNTEAF
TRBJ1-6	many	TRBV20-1	SALEGGGNSPLH
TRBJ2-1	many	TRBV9	ASSVPILAGGSNEQF
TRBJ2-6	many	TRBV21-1	ASSLGRVFSSGANVLT
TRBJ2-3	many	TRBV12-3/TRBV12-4	ASSRTGNADTQY
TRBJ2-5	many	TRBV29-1	SVVYGVETQY
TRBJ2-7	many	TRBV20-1	SASRAGGLAYEQY
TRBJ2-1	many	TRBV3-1	ASSQGRGLFGKQF
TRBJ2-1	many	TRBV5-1	ASSLETGLAF
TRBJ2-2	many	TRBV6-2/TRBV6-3	ASSYYHFRELF
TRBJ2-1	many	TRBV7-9	ASSSPREGSYNEQF